This TCR beta chain was documented in a study of cytomegalovirus exposure and HLA in healthy donors. A remark on this clone: Its antigen is still unknown.

The PCR used 60 Vbeta and 13 Jbeta primers. The data were produced by immunoSEQ multiplex PCR, yet TCRdb's version contains in-frame clones alone and is incomplete. The sample shows 100,000 to 150,000 clones, roughly 80% of them seen only once. V lost 0 bases, J lost 5 bases, and 12 bases lay in between. This CDR3 is 15 amino acids long. The V gene's germline CDR1 is SGHRS and CDR2 YFSETQ. Study-wide points: For most TCR beta V segments, an earlier analysis put the productive rate at about 87% or about 30% of the time. Analysis performed later showed TCR beta chains linked to HLA being more clonally expanded than equally common others.

The chain is built from TRBV5-1 and TRBJ2-1; D is perhaps TRBD1 (6 bases). The specimen sequenced was PBMCs. This clonotype was sampled from a man younger than 35 in good health and CMV-seropositive. The CDR3 protein is CASSLEGQPNNEQFF. As DNA, the CDR3 is TGCGCCAGCAGCTTGGAAGGACAGCCTAACAATGAGCAGTTCTTC.